This record looks at one TCR beta chain sequence and its context. The method was immunoSEQ multiplex PCR; TCRdb's version includes in-frame clones alone and lacks a portion of them. Among over a million clones listed, approximately 97% were seen once. This sample stems from a study of shared clonotypes between healthy human individuals. The J segment lost 3 bases and the V segment lost 6 bases, leaving 7 bases of the junction unmatched. Germline V gene sequence: CDR1 SQVTM, CDR2 ANQGSEA. The CDR3 spans 13 residues. The clonotype comes from a man aged 25-45 years in good health. The sequencing sample was made of naive CD4+ T cells sorted from blood. Stated subset: CD45RA+ positively selected. This rearrangement joins TRBV29-1 to TRBJ1-1, with 7 bases aligning to TRBD1. The CDR3 reads CSVRDSSYTEAFF. DNA of the CDR3: TGCAGCGTCCGGGACAGTTCTTACACTGAAGCTTTCTTT.